The 21 T cell receptor beta chains listed next were all sequenced from one sample in a study of T cell changes during pregnancy in multiple sclerosis. Repertoires were generated with immunoSEQ multiplex PCR, while TCRdb's copy carries only in-frame clones and drops some. The table lists 44,000 or so clones, more than 75% of them singletons, with 5.5% to 6% in the top ten. Material: CD8+ T cells from peripheral blood mononuclear cells, obtained after pregnancy. All receptors derive from a female donor in good health, enrolled as a control in a pregnancy study.

The J gene is TRBJ2-2, the V gene TRBV13, with 9 bases matching TRBD2. Germline V gene data show CDR1 as PRHDT and CDR2 as FYEKMQ (reference sequence). The CDR3 consists of 16 residues. Losses at the gene ends were 8 bases for V and 0 bases for J; bases not matched to a gene: 7. CDR3 residues: CASGQRGDSNTGELFF. CDR3 in DNA: TGTGCCAGCGGCCAGCGGGGGGATTCGAACACCGGGGAGCTGTTTTTT.

This chain links TRBV7-2 with TRBJ2-7; 7 bases map to TRBD1. The V gene's germline CDR1 is SGHTA and CDR2 FQGNSA. Unmatched junction bases numbered 10, after V lost 5 bases and J lost 6 bases. The CDR3 runs to 14 residues. CDR3 residues: CASSPLGTAREQYF. Here the CDR3 DNA reads TGTGCCAGCAGCCCGCTCGGGACAGCTCGCGAGCAGTACTTC.

The chain is built from TRBV5-4 and TRBJ2-3, with unresolved D. CDR3 length equals 17 residues. Germline V gene lookup returns CDR1 SGHNT and CDR2 YYREEE (reference sequence). Trimming pared 0 bases from V and 2 bases from J, leaving 16 bases between. The CDR3 bases are TGTGCCAGCAGCTTGGTTTCGGTAGCCCTGAACACAGATACGCAGTATTTT. Protein sequence: CASSLVSVALNTDTQYF.

The genes are TRBV11-2 and TRBJ2-7, with TRBD1 matching 9 bases. CDR3 length: 14 residues. In germline, CDR1 is SGHAT, CDR2 FQNNGV. The V and J ends lost 3 bases and 6 bases, in that order; junction bases with no gene match: 6. Here the CDR3 reads CASSFGTGLVEQYF. CDR3 nucleotides: TGTGCCAGCAGCTTCGGGACAGGGCTGGTCGAGCAGTACTTC.

For the CDR3, the DNA is TGTGCCAGCAGCCGGTCAGGGGGTACAGATACGCAGTATTTT. As protein: CASSRSGGTDTQYF. The chain joins TRBV7-3 to TRBJ2-3; 7 positions agree with TRBD1. Germline loops: CDR1 SGHTA, CDR2 FQGTGA. CDR3 length: 14 amino acids. Trimming cost V 5 bases and J 3 bases; bases outside gene matches: 5.

This chain joins TRBV7-3 and TRBJ2-5; tentative D call: TRBD2 (7 bases). CDR1 is SGHTA and CDR2 is FQGTGA in the germline V gene. The ends were cut back, 2 bases at V and 3 bases at J, with 13 bases in the middle. The CDR3 loop spans 15 amino acids. DNA of the CDR3: TGTGCCAGCAGCTTAGCGGGGGCCTTAGAAGAGACCCAGTACTTC. Residues: CASSLAGALEETQYF.

The chain is built from TRBV7-9 and TRBJ2-5; TRBD1 matches at 7 bases. CDR3 size: 16 residues. J gave up 5 bases and V 1 base, and 10 bases lay outside the gene matches. The germline V gene encodes CDR1 SEHNR and CDR2 FQNEAQ (reference sequence). CDR3 residues: CASSLDFQGDWETQYF. CDR3 coding DNA: TGTGCCAGCAGCTTAGACTTTCAGGGGGATTGGGAGACCCAGTACTTC.

The chain links TRBV4-3 to TRBJ1-1; possibly TRBD1 for D (5 bases). The CDR3 contains 17 residues. CDR1 is LGHNA and CDR2 is YSLEER in the germline V gene. Trimming cost V 1 base and J 4 bases, with 19 bases left between them. The CDR3 DNA sequence: TGCGCCAGCAGCCAAGGGTTAATGGAGGGGATATCCACTGAAGCTTTCTTT. Encoded protein: CASSQGLMEGISTEAFF.

CDR3 loop: CASSPGGGNEQYF. The CDR3 DNA sequence: TGTGCCAGCAGCCCGGGAGGCGGGAACGAGCAGTACTTC. The V call is TRBV7-9, the J call TRBJ2-7; 7 bases are a match to TRBD2. The CDR3 sequence is 13 residues long. V lost 5 bases and J lost 5; bases outside the gene matches: 6. Germline CDR1 and CDR2: SEHNR and FQNEAQ (reference sequence).

The V gene is TRBV19, the J gene TRBJ2-5, with TRBD2 matching 10 bases. The CDR3 loop spans 14 amino acids. Germline-derived CDR1 and CDR2 are LNHDA and SQIVND (reference sequence). V gave up 5 bases and J gave up 3 bases; unmatched junction bases: 3. CDR3 loop: CASSGLAGEETQYF. For the CDR3, the DNA is TGTGCCAGTAGTGGCCTAGCGGGGGAAGAGACCCAGTACTTC.

The chain employs TRBV7-8 and TRBJ2-2; unclear D gene. Per the germline V gene, CDR1 is SGHVS and CDR2 is FQNEAQ. CDR3 length equals 12 residues. Trimming shortened V by 4 bases and J by 8 bases, and 8 bases separated the two germline ends. CDR3 sequence: CASSSFPGELFF. CDR3 nucleotides: TGTGCCAGCAGCTCCTTCCCTGGGGAGCTGTTTTTT.

The chain recombines TRBV7-2 with TRBJ2-1; the match to TRBD2 covers 11 bases. J was trimmed by 9 bases and V by 5 bases; bases with no gene match: 6. Germline V gene data show CDR1 as SGHTA and CDR2 as FQGNSA. This CDR3 spans 14 amino acids. CDR3 in amino acids: CASSGGLAGGEQFF. In nucleotides, the CDR3 is TGTGCCAGCAGCGGTGGACTAGCGGGTGGTGAGCAGTTCTTC.

The chain uses TRBV7-8 and TRBJ2-1; D not certain. The germline CDR1 and CDR2 sequences are SGHVS and FQNEAQ. CDR3 size: 14 residues. Trimming removed 0 bases from V and 4 bases from J, with 7 bases in between. CDR3 sequence (DNA): TGTGCCAGCAGCTTAGCGCCCCAGTACAATGAGCAGTTCTTC. Protein sequence: CASSLAPQYNEQFF.

The chain has TRBV4-3 and TRBJ2-6, with D possibly being TRBD2 (5 bases). V was trimmed by 3 bases and J by 2 bases, leaving 11 bases between them. There are 16 residues in the CDR3. Looked up from germline, CDR1 is LGHNA and CDR2 is YSLEER. CDR3 nucleotide sequence: TGCGCCAGCAGCCAGGAACCGGGGACTGGGGCCAACGTCCTGACTTTC. Protein: CASSQEPGTGANVLTF.

V gene TRBV18 combines with J gene TRBJ2-5; weak D call: TRBD1 (5 bases). This CDR3 comprises 16 residues. V lost 0 bases and J lost 0, with 11 bases in between. The V gene's germline CDR1 is KGHSH and CDR2 LQKENI. The CDR3 nucleotides are TGTGCCAGCTCACCACCGGCAGGGATGAACCAAGAGACCCAGTACTTC. Amino acid sequence: CASSPPAGMNQETQYF.

V usage is TRBV7-9 and J usage is TRBJ2-7, with 7 bases that match TRBD1. V dropped 5 bases and J dropped 2; count of bases not matched to a gene: 3. The CDR3 is 13 amino acids. Germline V lookup: CDR1 SEHNR, CDR2 FQNEAQ (reference sequence). For the CDR3, the DNA is TGTGCCAGCAGCAAGGGACAGACCTACGAGCAGTACTTC. It encodes CASSKGQTYEQYF.

V and J are TRBV5-6 and TRBJ1-1, with D maybe TRBD1 (6 bases). The CDR3 totals 16 residues. V lost 7 bases and J 2 bases, leaving 21 bases between the germline ends. From germline, CDR1 is SGHDT and CDR2 YYEEEE. Here the CDR3 reads CASLTTGKGINTEAFF. The CDR3 DNA reads TGTGCCAGCCTGACCACAGGGAAGGGCATAAACACTGAAGCTTTCTTT.

The gene calls are TRBV28 and TRBJ2-1; 7 bases match TRBD1. There are 14 residues in the CDR3. Germline V lookup: CDR1 MDHEN, CDR2 SYDVKM. With V trimmed by 3 bases and J by 5 bases, 4 bases remained unmatched. The chain's CDR3 is CASSLSGGNNEQFF. The CDR3 DNA reads TGTGCCAGCAGTTTGTCAGGGGGTAACAATGAGCAGTTCTTC.

This clone was seen a handful of times. The V call is TRBV4-3, the J call TRBJ2-1; 7 bases are shared with TRBD2. V lost 0 bases to trimming and J lost 9 bases; unmatched junction nucleotides: 5. The germline V gene has CDR1 LGHNA and CDR2 YSLEER. The CDR3 extends over 14 amino acids. CDR3: CASSQEGGVGEQFF. CDR3 in DNA: TGCGCCAGCAGCCAAGAGGGAGGGGTCGGTGAGCAGTTCTTC.

This chain uses TRBV7-2 with TRBJ2-3; 7 bases align to TRBD2. Losses at the gene ends were 5 bases for V and 2 bases for J; bases not matched to a gene: 10. CDR3 length: 16 residues. Germline values: CDR1 SGHTA, CDR2 FQGNSA. The CDR3 loop is CASSHPRGGFTDTQYF. DNA of the CDR3: TGTGCCAGCAGCCATCCCCGCGGGGGTTTCACAGATACGCAGTATTTT.

This chain links TRBV6-5 with TRBJ2-1; no reliable D call. The CDR3 sequence is 13 residues long. Deletions cut 1 base from V and 6 bases from J, with 7 bases between. The V gene's germline CDR1 is MNHEY and CDR2 SVGAGI. The CDR3 DNA reads as TGTGCCAGCAGTTACTTGTCCGGCAATGAGCAGTTCTTC. It is translated as CASSYLSGNEQFF.